This T cell receptor beta chain was identified during a study of shared clonotypes between healthy human individuals. TCRdb keeps only in-frame clones here, not all; method: immunoSEQ multiplex PCR. The table lists around 2.5 million clones, 93% of them singletons. Per the germline V gene, CDR1 is SEHNR and CDR2 is FQNEAQ (reference sequence). The CDR3 extends over 15 amino acids. V lost 5 bases, J lost 5 bases, and 4 bases stayed unmatched. Notes on the study in general: Exclusively blood specimens were collected; tissue repertoires likely differ.

About this clone: The antigen remains undetermined.

V gene TRBV7-9 combines with J gene TRBJ2-1; 12 bases fit TRBD2. This receptor was identified in a man aged 18 to 35 in good health. Some clones in this sample may be carry-over from other donors' samples. Material for sequencing was naive CD4+ T cells from PBMCs. Subset specified: CD45RA+ positively selected. The CDR3 region has the DNA TGTGCCAGCAGCGGACTAGCGGGAATCCACAATGAGCAGTTCTTC. It codes for CASSGLAGIHNEQFF.